This is a list of T cell receptor beta chains from one sample in a study of cytomegalovirus exposure and HLA in healthy donors. The method was immunoSEQ multiplex PCR; TCRdb's version includes in-frame clones alone and lacks a portion of them. The data contain 97,000 or so clones, just under 95% of them singletons. Source material: PBMCs. Every receptor here comes from a woman between 18 and 29 years old in good health and CMV-seronegative. The CDR3 runs from the conserved cysteine through the conserved F or W. The D gene is left open where the match is weak. Expanded clones get a size class; other rows say once, few or many, or leave the size out.

j_call	d_call	clone_size	v_call	cdr3_nt	cdr3_aa
TRBJ1-5	TRBD1	NA	TRBV19	TGTGCCAGTAGTATTGGATGGGCAAGGGGGCTTGCTCCGCCCCAGCATTTT	CASSIGWARGLAPPQHF
TRBJ2-7	NA	NA	TRBV5-4	TGTGCCAGCAGCTTGGCAGGCTCCTACGAGCAGTACTTC	CASSLAGSYEQYF
TRBJ2-5	TRBD2	few	TRBV4-2	TGTGCCAGCAGCCAGGACCCAGCGGGGGAGGGGGAGACCCAGTACTTC	CASSQDPAGEGETQYF
TRBJ2-3	NA	NA	TRBV19	TGTGCCAGTAGTGTGTGGGACTCTAGCACAGATACGCAGTATTTT	CASSVWDSSTDTQYF
TRBJ1-1	TRBD1	NA	TRBV2	TGTGCCAGCAGTGGGACAGGGGCCTCAGCTTTCTTT	CASSGTGASAFF
TRBJ1-1	NA	NA	TRBV7-8	TGTGCCAGCAGCTTAGTCGGCCGCGGGAGCACTGAAGCTTTCTTT	CASSLVGRGSTEAFF
TRBJ1-2	NA	NA	TRBV25-1	TGTGCCAGCAGTGAGGGCGATAACTATGGCTACACCTTC	CASSEGDNYGYTF
TRBJ2-7	TRBD2	NA	TRBV7-2	TGTGCCAGCAGCTTCGGGGGAGGGCCACTCGAGCAGTACTTC	CASSFGGGPLEQYF
TRBJ1-1	NA	NA	TRBV21-1	TGTGCCAGCAACGGACAGAACCATATGAACACTGAAGCTTTCTTT	CASNGQNHMNTEAFF
TRBJ2-7	NA	NA	TRBV10-1	TGCGCCAGCAGTCTCGCAGGGGCCGACGAGCAGTACTTC	CASSLAGADEQYF
TRBJ2-1	NA	NA	TRBV7-8	TGTGCCAGCAGCCCCGGGACTTCCAACAATGAGCAGTTCTTC	CASSPGTSNNEQFF
TRBJ1-2	TRBD1	NA	TRBV7-2	TGTGCCAGCAGCTTAGTCGGGACAGGGCAGGGCTACACCTTC	CASSLVGTGQGYTF
TRBJ2-1	TRBD1	once	TRBV7-6	TGTGCCAGCAGCCGAAACAGACAGGGATTGGTTCTCCCGGACTCCTACAATGAGCAGTTCTTC	CASSRNRQGLVLPDSYNEQFF
TRBJ1-2	NA	NA	TRBV9	TGTGCCAGCAGCGCGGAGTTGGGGCTAATCTATGGCTACACCTTC	CASSAELGLIYGYTF
TRBJ1-1	TRBD1	NA	TRBV5-1	TGCGCCAGCAGTGAGAATGGACAGGGTTTGAACACTGAAGCTTTCTTT	CASSENGQGLNTEAFF
TRBJ1-4	NA	NA	TRBV29-1	TGCAGCGTTGGAAGGCAGGGGAATGAAAAACTGTTTTTT	CSVGRQGNEKLFF
TRBJ2-7	TRBD1	NA	TRBV7-9	TGTGCCAGCAGCGACAACAGGGGATCCCACGAGCAGTACTTC	CASSDNRGSHEQYF
TRBJ1-2	TRBD1	NA	TRBV7-2	TGTGCCAGCAGCTTAGGGACAGGGGGCGGTGGCTACACCTTC	CASSLGTGGGGYTF
TRBJ2-3	TRBD2	NA	TRBV4-3	TGCGCCAGCAGCCAAGACGGAGGACTAGCGGGGGGCCGCGACACAGATACGCAGTATTTT	CASSQDGGLAGGRDTDTQYF
TRBJ2-7	TRBD1	NA	TRBV6-5	TGTGCCAGCAGTTCGGGACAGGGCTCCTACGAGCAGTACTTC	CASSSGQGSYEQYF
TRBJ2-5	TRBD2	NA	TRBV7-2	TGTGCCAGCAGCTTAGAAGTAGCGGGAGGTTCAGAGACCCAGTACTTC	CASSLEVAGGSETQYF
TRBJ1-6	TRBD1	NA	TRBV19	TGTGCCAGTAGTATAGCCCGACAGGGCACCCTAGGCGATAATTCACCCCTCCACTTT	CASSIARQGTLGDNSPLHF
TRBJ2-1	TRBD1	NA	TRBV15	TGTGCCACCAGCAGAGGTGCAGGACAGGGGTTCAATGAGCAGTTCTTC	CATSRGAGQGFNEQFF
TRBJ1-1	NA	NA	TRBV9	TGTGCCAGCAGCGTAGTAACAGGGTTCGGCACTGAAGCTTTCTTT	CASSVVTGFGTEAFF
TRBJ2-3	TRBD1	NA	TRBV7-9	TGTGCCAGCAGCTCAGGGGGTGGAGGCACAGATACGCAGTATTTT	CASSSGGGGTDTQYF
TRBJ2-5	NA	NA	TRBV19	TGTGCCAGTAGTATAGATCAGCGGGAGACCCAGTACTTC	CASSIDQRETQYF
TRBJ2-2	TRBD1	NA	TRBV29-1	TGCAGCGTTCTGACAGGGGTTGTCACCGGGGAGCTGTTTTTT	CSVLTGVVTGELFF
TRBJ2-7	NA	NA	TRBV23-1	TGCGCCAGCGAGGTTCGGGTAGGGGCTAACTCCTACGAGCAGTACTTC	CASEVRVGANSYEQYF
TRBJ2-3	TRBD2	once	TRBV29-1	TGCAGCTCTTCTAGCGGGAGCATACCAGATACGCAGTATTTT	CSSSSGSIPDTQYF
TRBJ2-7	TRBD2	NA	TRBV6-5	TGTGCCAGCAGTGCTCTAGCGGGGGCTGACTACGAGCAGTACTTC	CASSALAGADYEQYF
TRBJ2-3	NA	NA	TRBV6-5	TGTGCCAGCAGTTACCCAGGCGCAGATACGCAGTATTTT	CASSYPGADTQYF
TRBJ2-2	TRBD2	NA	TRBV9	TGTGCCAGCAGCGTAACGGTTCGGACTAGCGGGGGACCCGCGAACACCGGGGAGCTGTTTTTT	CASSVTVRTSGGPANTGELFF
TRBJ2-5	TRBD1	NA	TRBV27	TGTGCCAGCAGTTTTCCCGGACAGGGAGGGACCCAGTACTTC	CASSFPGQGGTQYF
TRBJ2-7	NA	NA	TRBV12-5	TGTGCTAGTGTTCTCCGGTACGAGCAGTACTTC	CASVLRYEQYF
TRBJ2-3	NA	NA	TRBV27	TGTGCCAGCAGTCCCCTATCGGGATCAGATACGCAGTATTTT	CASSPLSGSDTQYF
TRBJ2-2	NA	NA	TRBV9	TGTGCCAGCAGCGTCCCGTCCGGGGGTCCGAGCACCGGGGAGCTGTTTTTT	CASSVPSGGPSTGELFF
TRBJ1-5	TRBD1	NA	TRBV27	TGTGCCAGCAGCCCGACCCACAGGGGGAGCAATCAGCCCCAGCATTTT	CASSPTHRGSNQPQHF
TRBJ1-1	NA	once	TRBV4-1	TGCGCCAGCAGCCAAGATTATCGACAGAACACTGAAGCTTTCTTT	CASSQDYRQNTEAFF
TRBJ2-7	TRBD1	NA	TRBV5-4	TGTGCCAGCAGCTTGGCCCAGGACAGGGCCTACGAGCAGTACTTC	CASSLAQDRAYEQYF